The TCR beta chain under discussion was sequenced for a study of T cell clonality in common variable immunodeficiency (dated by TCRdb to between 2014 and 2017). What the study reported, not specific to this receptor: TCRbeta clonality was higher in CVID subjects than in healthy controls (t-test p = 0.018), and the increase was most characteristic of about a third of subjects. Even though DNA input was the same, control samples had an average of approximately 82,000 unique sequences each, compared with some 32,000 in CVID samples. Correlations between repertoire features and clinical complications were limited by patient heterogeneity within the CVID cohort. Reportedly, TCRbeta sequences from CVID had fewer deletions and N-nucleotide insertions, and highly modified clones with 13 or more V deletions were absent from CVID. Healthy controls shared more TCRbeta clones with each other than CVID subjects shared among themselves (p < 0.0001). According to the authors, finding the cause of the higher clonality in CVID would require sequencing the repertoires of T cell subpopulations.

This clone was seen repeatedly, ten times or more. Its antigen is unknown. The read ends 3 residues shy of where the CDR3 ends; the end is completed using the germline J gene. For sequencing, equivalent amounts of genomic DNA were input from CVID and control samples. For every sample, a 60 bp segment covering the rearranged TCRbeta CDR3 region was amplified and then sequenced. The immunoSEQ assay, a bias-corrected multiplex PCR with high-throughput sequencing, was employed for TCRbeta amplification. As for how the authors treated the data: Every unique nucleotide sequence counted as a clone and was annotated with V, D and J genes, copy number and frequency. Sequences were labeled productive if in frame, and non-productive if out of frame or containing stop codons. As previously described, clonality was calculated on the basis of Shannon's entropy. The predicted amino acid sequences of productive clones were used to derive mean CDR3 Kyte-Doolittle hydropathy. Scaled V gene usage was hierarchically clustered using Manhattan distance and complete linkage with the R hclust function. Sharing of clones by CDR3 amino acid sequence was evaluated by resampling 12 repertoires per group over 100 rounds. The repertoires were searched for 70 published EBV-specific and almost 250 published CMV-specific TCRbeta sequences. A couple of CVID samples yielding fewer than 10,000 sequences were excluded from analysis, leaving approximately 40 CVID repertoires. TCRdb provides this immuneACCESS table in a form limited to in-frame rearrangements. Some clones are lacking; in checked studies, under half of them reflect an unresolved V gene, and why the rest are absent is not known. The DNA gave D and trimming, while V, J and clone size come from that table. For this sample, about 45,000 clones appear and none is a singleton. The ten top clones hold 10% of the sample.

Most of the CVID patients and most of the healthy controls were of Caucasian heritage. Heparinized peripheral whole blood samples of roughly 5 to 9 ml were obtained from each donor. Genomic DNA from adults with common variable immune deficiency (CVID) and from healthy adult controls was used for sequencing of TCRbeta CDR3 repertoires. A total of 22 healthy adult volunteers (about 12 female and about 10 male; age range roughly 23 to 75 years, mean age about 33) were included in the control group. Diluted blood was subjected to density centrifugation over Hypaque 1077 or Ficoll-Paque for isolation of peripheral blood mononuclear cells. Unsorted mononuclear cells served as the source of genomic DNA, which was extracted either by Qiagen column purification or by a centrifugation-based method. The CDR3 has 18 amino acids, counting the end cysteine and phenylalanine. The DNA covers only part of the CDR3, 45 bases in frame from base 1. For this chain, trimming is 4 bases at the V end and 1 base at the J end, and the number of junction bases without a gene match is 14. CDR1 and CDR2 were assigned from the germline V gene as SGHRS and YFSETQ.

Material for sequencing was peripheral blood mononuclear cells. The chain uses TRBV5-1 and TRBJ2-3; 8 nucleotides in the junction match TRBD2. The source is a person aged 18 to 75 in good health. Partial CDR3 DNA: TGCGCCAGCAGCCGCTCCCCAAATAGCGGGGTGGGCACAGATACG. Its protein is CASSRSPNSGVGTDT. The full-length CDR3 reads as CASSRSPNSGVGTDTQYF. With all but the CDR3 taken from the reference TRBV5-1 and TRBJ2-3 genes, the full variable domain is: KAGVTQTPRYLIKTRGQQVTLSCSPISGHRSVSWYQQTPGQGLQFLFEYFSETQRNKGNFPGRFSGRQFSNSRSEMNVSTLELGDSALYLCASSRSPNSGVGTDTQYFGPGTRLTVL.